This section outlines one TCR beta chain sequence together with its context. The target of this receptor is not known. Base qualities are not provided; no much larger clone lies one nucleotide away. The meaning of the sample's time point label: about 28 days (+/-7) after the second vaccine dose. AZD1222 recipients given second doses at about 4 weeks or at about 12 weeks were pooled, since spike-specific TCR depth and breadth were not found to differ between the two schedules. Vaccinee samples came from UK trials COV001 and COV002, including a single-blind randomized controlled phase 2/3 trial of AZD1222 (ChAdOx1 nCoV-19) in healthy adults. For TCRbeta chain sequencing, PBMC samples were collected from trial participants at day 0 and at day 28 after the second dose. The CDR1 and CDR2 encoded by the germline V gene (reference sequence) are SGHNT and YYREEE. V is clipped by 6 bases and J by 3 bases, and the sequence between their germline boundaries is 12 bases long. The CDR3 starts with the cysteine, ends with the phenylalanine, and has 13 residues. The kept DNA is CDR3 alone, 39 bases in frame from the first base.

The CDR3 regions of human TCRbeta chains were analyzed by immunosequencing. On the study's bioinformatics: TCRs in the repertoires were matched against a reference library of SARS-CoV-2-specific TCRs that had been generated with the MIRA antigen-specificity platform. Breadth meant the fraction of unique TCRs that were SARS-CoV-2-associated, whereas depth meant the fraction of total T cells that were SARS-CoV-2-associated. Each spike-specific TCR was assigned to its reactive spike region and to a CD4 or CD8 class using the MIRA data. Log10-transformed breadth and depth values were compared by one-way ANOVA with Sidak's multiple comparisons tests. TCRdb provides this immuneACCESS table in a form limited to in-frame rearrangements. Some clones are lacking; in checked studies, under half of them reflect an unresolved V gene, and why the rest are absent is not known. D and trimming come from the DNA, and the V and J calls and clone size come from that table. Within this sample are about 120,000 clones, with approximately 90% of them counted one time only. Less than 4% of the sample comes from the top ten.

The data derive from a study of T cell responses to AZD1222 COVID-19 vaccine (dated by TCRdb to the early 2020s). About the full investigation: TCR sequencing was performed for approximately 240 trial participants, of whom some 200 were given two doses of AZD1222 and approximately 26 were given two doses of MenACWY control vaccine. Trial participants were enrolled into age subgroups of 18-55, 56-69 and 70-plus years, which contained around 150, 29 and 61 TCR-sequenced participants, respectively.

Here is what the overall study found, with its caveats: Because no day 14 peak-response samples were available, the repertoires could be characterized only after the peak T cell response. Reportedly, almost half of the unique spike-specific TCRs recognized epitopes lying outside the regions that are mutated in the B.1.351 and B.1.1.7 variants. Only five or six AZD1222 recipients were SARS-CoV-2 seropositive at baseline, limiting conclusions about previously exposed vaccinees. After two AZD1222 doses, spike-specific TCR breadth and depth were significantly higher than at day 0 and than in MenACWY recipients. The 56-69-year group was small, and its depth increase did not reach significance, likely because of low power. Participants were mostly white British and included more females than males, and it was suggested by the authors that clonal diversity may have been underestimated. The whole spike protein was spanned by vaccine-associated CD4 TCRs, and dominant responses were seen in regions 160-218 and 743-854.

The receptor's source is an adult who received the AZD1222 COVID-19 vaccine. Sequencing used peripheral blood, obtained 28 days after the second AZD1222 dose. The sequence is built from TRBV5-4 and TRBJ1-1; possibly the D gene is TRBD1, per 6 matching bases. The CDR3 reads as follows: CASTPAGDTEAFF. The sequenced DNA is TGTGCCAGCACTCCAGCAGGGGACACTGAAGCTTTCTTT.